This T cell receptor beta chain comes out of a study of spatial heterogeneity in lung cancer. Points from the study as a whole: One measure, the expanded intratumoral alpha and beta TCR count, tracked tumor mutation counts.

The time point is: sample taken at primary tumor resection. This CDR3 contains 14 residues. V lost 3 bases and J lost 4, with 15 bases in between. CDR1 and CDR2 from the germline V gene are SQVTM and ANQGSEA. This clonotype was recorded many times. Its antigen is not identified. TCRdb re-derived calls from the 5' RACE reads in MiXCR, one entry per CDR3 protein. The table lists about 27,000 distinct CDR3 sequences, approximately 6.5% of them singletons. This TCR derives from a male donor with early-stage non-small cell lung cancer. The chain couples TRBV29-1 to TRBJ1-2; D ambiguous. Sequenced material: lung tumor tissue, taken at surgery. CDR3 coding DNA: TGCAGCGTTGAGGGCGGATTCGGAATCTATGGCTACACCTTC. Translated, it gives CSVEGGFGIYGYTF.